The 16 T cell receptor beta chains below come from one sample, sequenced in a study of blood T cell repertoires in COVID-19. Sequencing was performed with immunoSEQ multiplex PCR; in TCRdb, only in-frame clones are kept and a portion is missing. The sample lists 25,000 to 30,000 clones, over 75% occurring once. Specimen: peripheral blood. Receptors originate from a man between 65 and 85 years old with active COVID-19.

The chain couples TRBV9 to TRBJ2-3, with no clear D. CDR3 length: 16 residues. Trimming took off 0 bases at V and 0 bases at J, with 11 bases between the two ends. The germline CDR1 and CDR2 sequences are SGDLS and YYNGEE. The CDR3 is CASSVDGEPSTDTQYF. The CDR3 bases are TGTGCCAGCAGCGTAGATGGAGAACCTAGCACAGATACGCAGTATTTT.

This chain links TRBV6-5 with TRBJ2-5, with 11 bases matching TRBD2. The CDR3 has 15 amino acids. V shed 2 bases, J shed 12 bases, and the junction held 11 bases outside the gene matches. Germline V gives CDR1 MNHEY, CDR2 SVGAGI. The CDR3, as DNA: TGTGCCAGCAGTTACACGGCTAGCGGGGGGCCTGGGGAGTACTTC. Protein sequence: CASSYTASGGPGEYF.

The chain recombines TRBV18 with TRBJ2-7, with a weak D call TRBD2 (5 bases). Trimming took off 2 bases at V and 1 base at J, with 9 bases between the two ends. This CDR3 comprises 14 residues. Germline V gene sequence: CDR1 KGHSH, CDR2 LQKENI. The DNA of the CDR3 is TGTGCCAGCTCACCAGCGGACTCATCCTACGAGCAGTACTTC. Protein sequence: CASSPADSSYEQYF.

The CDR3 spells CASSYSHPTGTGELFF. CDR3 bases: TGTGCCAGCAGTTACTCACACCCGACAGGGACCGGGGAGCTGTTTTTT. The rearrangement links TRBV6-6 to TRBJ2-2; 7 bases are shared with TRBD1. The CDR3 runs 16 residues. CDR1 MNHNY and CDR2 SVGAGI come from the germline V gene (reference sequence). The ends lost 0 bases at V and 5 bases at J; junction bases unmatched: 6.

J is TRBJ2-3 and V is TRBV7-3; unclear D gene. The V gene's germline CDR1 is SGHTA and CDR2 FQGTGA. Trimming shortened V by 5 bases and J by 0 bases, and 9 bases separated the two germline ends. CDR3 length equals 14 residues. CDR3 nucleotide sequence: TGTGCCAGCAGCCCAGTTTCTAGCACAGATACGCAGTATTTT. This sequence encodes CASSPVSSTDTQYF.

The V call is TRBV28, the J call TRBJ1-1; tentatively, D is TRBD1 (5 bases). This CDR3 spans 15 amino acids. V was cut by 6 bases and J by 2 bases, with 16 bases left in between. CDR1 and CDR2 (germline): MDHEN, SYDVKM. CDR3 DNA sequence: TGTGCCAGCAGCTTGGGGGGGAGGGCTAACACTGAAGCTTTCTTT. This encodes CASSLGGRANTEAFF.

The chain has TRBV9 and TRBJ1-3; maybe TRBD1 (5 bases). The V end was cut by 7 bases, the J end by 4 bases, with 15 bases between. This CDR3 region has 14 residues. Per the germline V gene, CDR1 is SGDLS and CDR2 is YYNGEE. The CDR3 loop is CASGLGGSGNTIYF. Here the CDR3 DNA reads TGTGCCAGCGGGCTGGGGGGTTCCGGAAACACCATATATTTT. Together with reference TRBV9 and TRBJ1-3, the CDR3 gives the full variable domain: DSGVTQTPKHLITATGQRVTLRCSPRSGDLSVYWYQQSLDQGLQFLIQYYNGEERAKGNILERFSAQQFPDLHSELNLSSLELGDSALYFCASGLGGSGNTIYFGEGSWLTVV.

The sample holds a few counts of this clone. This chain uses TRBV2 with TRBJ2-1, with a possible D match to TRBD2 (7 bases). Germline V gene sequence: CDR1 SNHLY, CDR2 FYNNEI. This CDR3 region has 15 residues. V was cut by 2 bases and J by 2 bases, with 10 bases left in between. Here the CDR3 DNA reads TGTGCCAGCAGTGAAACGGGGGGCCCCTACAATGAGCAGTTCTTC. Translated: CASSETGGPYNEQFF. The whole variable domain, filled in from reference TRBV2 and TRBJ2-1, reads EPEVTQTPSHQVTQMGQEVILRCVPISNHLYFYWYRQILGQKVEFLVSFYNNEISEKSEIFDDQFSVERPDGSNFTLKIRSTKLEDSAMYFCASSETGGPYNEQFFGPGTRLTVL.

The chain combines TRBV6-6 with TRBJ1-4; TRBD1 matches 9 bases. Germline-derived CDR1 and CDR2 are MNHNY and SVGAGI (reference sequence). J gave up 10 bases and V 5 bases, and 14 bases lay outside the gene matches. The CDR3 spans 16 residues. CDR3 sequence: CASSPGPPDRGVKLFF. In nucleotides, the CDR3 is TGTGCCAGCAGTCCGGGGCCCCCCGACAGGGGGGTAAAACTGTTTTTT.

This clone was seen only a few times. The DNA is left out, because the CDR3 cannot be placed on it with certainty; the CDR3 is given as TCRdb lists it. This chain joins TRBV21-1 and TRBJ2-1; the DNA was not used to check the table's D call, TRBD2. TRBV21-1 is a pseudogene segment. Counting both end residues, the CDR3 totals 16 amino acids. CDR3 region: CASSKVGRGIYNEQFF.

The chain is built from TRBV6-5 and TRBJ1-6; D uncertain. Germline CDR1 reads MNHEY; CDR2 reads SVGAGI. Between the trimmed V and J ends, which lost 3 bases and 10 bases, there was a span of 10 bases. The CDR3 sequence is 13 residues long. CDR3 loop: CASSYRPGSPLHF. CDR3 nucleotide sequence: TGTGCCAGCAGTTATCGGCCGGGGTCACCCCTCCACTTT.

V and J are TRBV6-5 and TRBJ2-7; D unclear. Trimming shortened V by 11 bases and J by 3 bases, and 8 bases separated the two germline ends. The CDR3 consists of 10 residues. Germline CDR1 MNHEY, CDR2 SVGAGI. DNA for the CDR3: TGTGCCGCAGCTAGCTACGAGCAGTACTTC. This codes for CAAASYEQYF.

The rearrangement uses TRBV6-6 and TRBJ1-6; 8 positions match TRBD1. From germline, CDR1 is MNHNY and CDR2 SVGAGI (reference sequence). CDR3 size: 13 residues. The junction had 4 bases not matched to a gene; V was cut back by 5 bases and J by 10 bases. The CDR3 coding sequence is TGTGCCAGCAGTCCGACAGGGGCCTCACCCCTCCACTTT. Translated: CASSPTGASPLHF.

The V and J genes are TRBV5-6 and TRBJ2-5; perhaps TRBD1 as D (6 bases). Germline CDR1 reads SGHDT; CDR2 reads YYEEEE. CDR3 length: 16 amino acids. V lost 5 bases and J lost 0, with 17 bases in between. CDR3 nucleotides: TGTGCCAGCAGTTTTGACAGGCCTTACTACCAAGAGACCCAGTACTTC. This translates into CASSFDRPYYQETQYF.

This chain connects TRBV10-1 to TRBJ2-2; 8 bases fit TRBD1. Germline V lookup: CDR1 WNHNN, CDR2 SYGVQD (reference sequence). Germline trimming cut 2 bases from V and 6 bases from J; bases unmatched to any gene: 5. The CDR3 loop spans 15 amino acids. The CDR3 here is CASSETSGGPGELFF. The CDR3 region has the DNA TGCGCCAGCAGTGAGACCTCAGGGGGCCCCGGGGAGCTGTTTTTT.

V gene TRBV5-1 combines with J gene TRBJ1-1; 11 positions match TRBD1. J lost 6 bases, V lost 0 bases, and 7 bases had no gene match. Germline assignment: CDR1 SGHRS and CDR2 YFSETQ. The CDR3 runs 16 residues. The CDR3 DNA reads TGCGCCAGCAGCTTGGGAGGGACAGGGGGAATTGCTGAAGCTTTCTTT. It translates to CASSLGGTGGIAEAFF.